The clone carrying this TCR beta chain occurred a few times. Its matching antigen is unknown. Via MiXCR, TCRdb re-called the 5' RACE reads, giving one row per CDR3 protein. Of about 400,000 distinct CDR3 sequences in the sample, 13% to 15% were seen once. This record belongs to a study of T-cell memory formation after mild COVID-19. At the level of the study: TCR clusters were mostly confined to one donor each. Notes on the study in general: Memory from before infection featured some responding clones, which suggests cross-reactive memory joined.

Between the trimmed V and J ends, which lost 10 bases and 1 base, there was a span of 13 bases. CDR3 length: 13 amino acids. The receptor was isolated from a man between 18 and 35 years old who had mild COVID-19 (a few samples of this study predate the infection). Cell type and time point are not known. Sequencing was performed on PBMCs or a T cell subset sorted from them (not recorded which). V and J are TRBV12-3 or TRBV12-4 and TRBJ1-1; no definite D call. Here the CDR3 DNA reads TGTGCCACCCACCGTTGGGGGAACACTGAAGCTTTCTTT. Its protein is CATHRWGNTEAFF.